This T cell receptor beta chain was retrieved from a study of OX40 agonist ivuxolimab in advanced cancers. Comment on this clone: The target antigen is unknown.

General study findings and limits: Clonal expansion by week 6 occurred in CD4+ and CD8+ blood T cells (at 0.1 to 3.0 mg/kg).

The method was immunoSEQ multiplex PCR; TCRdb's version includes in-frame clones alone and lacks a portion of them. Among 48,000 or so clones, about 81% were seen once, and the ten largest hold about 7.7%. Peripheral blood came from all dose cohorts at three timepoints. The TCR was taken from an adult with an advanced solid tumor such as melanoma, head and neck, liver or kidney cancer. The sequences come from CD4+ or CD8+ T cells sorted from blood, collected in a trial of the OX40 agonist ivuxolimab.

The DNA for the CDR3 is TGCAGCGTGGCCCCAACTGGGGCCAACGTCCTGACTTTC. This gives the protein CSVAPTGANVLTF. The V gene is TRBV29-1, the J gene TRBJ2-6; D not certain. V was clipped by 6 bases and J by 2 bases, with 8 bases between them. The CDR3 consists of 13 residues. Per germline, CDR1 SQVTM and CDR2 ANQGSEA.